One and the same sample provided the 20 T cell receptor beta chains below, sequenced in a study of identical twins. Using its own MiXCR run on the 5' RACE reads, TCRdb lists one record per CDR3 protein. The sample consists of fewer than 500,000 distinct CDR3 sequences, less than 25% of them appearing once. The same specimen was also included in a second study, on T cells expressing NK-cell markers.

Sequences were obtained from CD4+ T cells sorted from blood. These receptors all come from a woman aged 18-30 years in good health.

The V call is TRBV14, the J call TRBJ2-5, with TRBD1 as a possible D gene (6 bases). From germline, CDR1 is SGHDN and CDR2 FVKESK. Deletions cut 5 bases from V and 4 bases from J, with 23 bases between. This CDR3 contains 17 residues. CDR3 region: CASSSAPGVVLRETQYF. DNA for the CDR3: TGTGCCAGCAGCTCCGCTCCAGGGGTGGTCTTGCGAGAGACCCAGTACTTC.

CDR3 sequence reads: CASSSLYSQGTGELFF. DNA of the CDR3: TGTGCCAGCAGTTCCCTGTACAGTCAGGGCACCGGGGAGCTGTTTTTT. The chain joins TRBV6-5 to TRBJ2-2, with a weak D call TRBD1 (5 bases). V lost 4 bases and J lost 4, with 16 bases in between. The germline V gene encodes CDR1 MNHEY and CDR2 SVGAGI. The CDR3 has 16 amino acids.

The chain links TRBV4-3 to TRBJ2-2; TRBD2 agrees at 10 bases. This CDR3 comprises 17 residues. Germline values: CDR1 LGHNA, CDR2 YSLEER. V lost 1 base to trimming and J lost 4 bases; unmatched junction nucleotides: 6. The CDR3 bases are TGCGCCAGCAGCCAAGTCTTAGCGGGAGGTGGCACCGGGGAGCTGTTTTTT. Protein sequence: CASSQVLAGGGTGELFF.

Ten or more counts support this clonotype. The V call is TRBV12-3 or TRBV12-4, the J call TRBJ1-3, with D unclear. V lost 5 bases and J lost 0, with 5 bases in between. This CDR3 has 13 amino acids. The DNA of the CDR3 is TGTGCCAGCAGTCAAAACTCTGGAAACACCATATATTTT. Its translation: CASSQNSGNTIYF.

CDR3 sequence: CASSLGRGSFLNEQFF. For the CDR3, the DNA is TGCGCCAGCAGCTTGGGACGGGGGAGCTTTCTAAATGAGCAGTTCTTC. The rearrangement links TRBV5-1 to TRBJ2-1; maybe TRBD2 (6 bases). Trimming shortened V by 0 bases and J by 7 bases, and 17 bases separated the two germline ends. This CDR3 region has 16 residues. Per germline, CDR1 SGHRS and CDR2 YFSETQ.

The rearrangement joins TRBV9 to TRBJ2-1, with D possibly being TRBD2 (6 bases). This CDR3 spans 13 amino acids. The germline V gene has CDR1 SGDLS and CDR2 YYNGEE. V gave up 2 bases and J gave up 9 bases, with 12 bases separating them. CDR3 nucleotides: TGTGCCAGCAGCGTGGGAGGACTTGGTGAGCAGTTCTTC. As protein: CASSVGGLGEQFF.

This clonotype was picked up a small number of times. The chain uses TRBV18 and TRBJ2-1; D is undetermined. The germline CDR1 and CDR2 sequences are KGHSH and LQKENI. Trimming took 6 bases from V and 3 from J, leaving 9 bases between them. The CDR3 has 13 amino acids. DNA of the CDR3: TGTGCCAGCTCGCACGATATCTACAATGAGCAGTTCTTC. Translation gives CASSHDIYNEQFF.

With respect to this clonotype: Its ends do not fully match the called genes, so a read error is possible. The chain has TRBV2 and TRBJ2-1; D gene uncertain. CDR1 is SNHLY and CDR2 is FYNNEI in the germline V gene. This CDR3 region has 15 residues. The CDR3 nucleotides are TGTGCCAGCAGCGAAGGGCCCCTTCGGTACAATGAGCAGTTCTTC. This sequence encodes CASSEGPLRYNEQFF.

The J gene is TRBJ2-3, the V gene TRBV30; the D gene is possibly TRBD2 (5 bases). This CDR3 comprises 13 residues. Trimming pared 1 base from V and 3 bases from J, leaving 8 bases between. Germline V CDR1 and CDR2: GTSNPN, SVGIG (reference sequence). DNA for the CDR3: TGTGCCTGGAGTGGACTATCAACAGATACGCAGTATTTT. This encodes CAWSGLSTDTQYF.

This clonotype was picked up a small number of times. The rearrangement uses TRBV12-3 or TRBV12-4 and TRBJ2-5; D gene ambiguous. V was trimmed by 3 bases and J by 5 bases, leaving 13 bases between them. The CDR3 has 14 amino acids. CDR3 protein: CASSFLTSRETQYF. Written as DNA, the CDR3 is TGTGCCAGCAGTTTTCTTACCAGCAGGGAGACCCAGTACTTC.

The rearrangement uses TRBV6-5 and TRBJ2-7, with TRBD1 matching 7 bases. The CDR3 loop spans 15 amino acids. The germline gives CDR1 MNHEY, CDR2 SVGAGI. With 0 bases clipped from V and 2 bases from J, the junction kept 4 bases outside the gene matches. This chain's CDR3 is CASSYSRTGAYEQYF. The CDR3 DNA is TGTGCCAGCAGTTACTCAAGAACAGGGGCCTACGAGCAGTACTTC.

This clonotype was counted between two and nine times. V is TRBV5-1 and J is TRBJ2-7; maybe TRBD2 (6 bases). The CDR3 has 14 residues. V dropped 7 bases and J dropped 7 bases, with 21 bases sitting between them. Germline lookup yields CDR1 SGHRS and CDR2 YFSETQ. Here the CDR3 reads CASSRIPGDREQYF. CDR3 coding DNA: TGCGCCAGCTCGAGGATCCCGGGAGATAGGGAGCAGTACTTC.

The genes are TRBV11-3 and TRBJ2-1; 7 positions match TRBD2. V dropped 5 bases and J dropped 7; count of bases not matched to a gene: 8. The CDR3 has 14 amino acids. Germline V gives CDR1 SGHNT, CDR2 YENEEA. In DNA, the CDR3 is TGTGCCAGCAGCCGAAGGGGAGCGGGGAATGAGCAGTTCTTC. Translation gives CASSRRGAGNEQFF.

This clonotype has just a few counts. V gene TRBV7-6 combines with J gene TRBJ2-2; a weak D match, TRBD2 (6 bases). There are 14 residues in the CDR3. Trimming shortened V by 6 bases and J by 6 bases, and 14 bases separated the two germline ends. Germline assignment: CDR1 SGHVS and CDR2 FNYEAQ. CDR3: CASRRLVLSGELFF. In nucleotides, the CDR3 is TGTGCCAGCAGGCGACTAGTTTTGTCCGGGGAGCTGTTTTTT.

Only a few counts were recorded for this clonotype. The chain employs TRBV20-1 and TRBJ2-2; TRBD2 matches 11 bases. This CDR3 is built from 15 residues. Germline CDR1 is DFQATT and CDR2 is SNEGSKA (reference sequence). The V segment lost 6 bases and the J segment 6 bases; nucleotides outside the gene matches: 9. CDR3 protein: CSAPTSGRGSGELFF. Here the CDR3 DNA reads TGCAGTGCCCCAACTAGCGGGAGAGGCTCCGGGGAGCTGTTTTTT.

This clonotype was picked up a small number of times. The J gene is TRBJ2-2, the V gene TRBV5-1; TRBD1 is a possible D gene (6 bases). V dropped 2 bases and J dropped 0 bases, with 11 bases sitting between them. This CDR3 region has 16 residues. Per germline, CDR1 SGHRS and CDR2 YFSETQ. This chain's CDR3 is CASSFSTGTNTGELFF. The CDR3 nucleotides read TGCGCCAGCAGCTTTTCAACAGGGACGAACACCGGGGAGCTGTTTTTT.

The chain carries TRBV30 and TRBJ2-4; 10 bases match TRBD2. This CDR3 is 14 amino acids long. Germline values: CDR1 GTSNPN, CDR2 SVGIG (reference sequence). After removal of 2 bases from V and 9 bases from J, the junction contained 7 bases not matched to a gene. The CDR3 coding sequence is TGTGCCTGGAGTTACGCTAGCGGGAGAACCATTCAGTACTTC. It yields the protein CAWSYASGRTIQYF.

Here the CDR3 DNA reads TGCAGTGCTAGATCTGGTCTGGCGAACACCGGGGAGCTGTTTTTT. Translation: CSARSGLANTGELFF. The rearrangement links TRBV20-1 to TRBJ2-2; D uncertain. Trimming took 2 bases from V and 0 from J, leaving 10 bases between them. The CDR3 has 15 residues. Germline lookup yields CDR1 DFQATT and CDR2 SNEGSKA (reference sequence).

This clonotype was counted only a few times. This CDR3 reads CASGPLAQYQETQYF. DNA of the CDR3: TGTGCCAGCGGACCCTTAGCCCAGTACCAAGAGACCCAGTACTTC. This chain joins TRBV7-9 and TRBJ2-5, with D unclear. The length of the CDR3 is 15 residues. Trimming left V 8 bases short and J 0 bases short, with 16 bases between. In germline, CDR1 is SEHNR, CDR2 FQNEAQ (reference sequence).

The V gene is TRBV20-1, the J gene TRBJ2-7, with 9 bases identical to TRBD1. The germline CDR1 and CDR2 sequences are DFQATT and SNEGSKA (reference sequence). The CDR3 covers 13 residues. V trimming: 6 bases; J trimming: 3 bases; junction bases outside the gene matches: 6. The CDR3 DNA is TGCAGTGCCGGCGGGACAGGGCTCTACGAGCAGTACTTC. Encoded protein: CSAGGTGLYEQYF.